This record concerns one T cell receptor (beta chain) sequence. Antigen unknown. Germline V gives CDR1 MNHNS, CDR2 SASEGT. V was shortened by 2 bases and J by 3 bases, with 11 bases between the two germline ends. The CDR3 covers 14 residues. Deep TCR-beta sequencing used DNA from uncultured naive and memory CD4+ T cells. Some clones are missing from TCRdb's copy, which holds only in-frame ones; the method was immunoSEQ multiplex PCR. The sample lists 60,000 to 65,000 clones, about 95% occurring once. The data originate from a study of CD4 T cells in relation to SARS-CoV-2 and coronaviruses. Study-wide results and limits: Memory recall responses, not primary responses primed in culture, are what the assay detects. SARS-CoV-2-driven expansion was significantly weaker in crossreactive than monoreactive clones. About 65% of donors had memory CD4+ clonotypes crossrecognizing SARS-CoV-2 and common cold coronavirus spike.

Before the COVID-19 pandemic, during about 2011-2019, CD4+ T cells were taken from unexposed donors. The receptor was isolated from a human donor in good health. Sequencing used naive CD4+ T cells from PBMCs. Documented subset: naive CD4+ T cells isolated by negative enrichment. V gene TRBV6-1 combines with J gene TRBJ2-7; a weak D match, TRBD1 (6 bases). CDR3 region: CASSEQGMFYEQYF. The CDR3, as DNA: TGTGCCAGCAGTGAACAGGGGATGTTCTACGAGCAGTACTTC.